This note documents a single T cell receptor (beta chain) sequence. Its target is unknown. The conserved final phenylalanine or tryptophan is absent from the CDR3, which likely points to a read error. This entry is derived from a study of tumor and adjacent non-tumor tissue in lung cancer. On the study more broadly: Patients comprised 12 adenocarcinoma, a couple of squamous cell carcinoma and 1 small cell lung cancer. General study findings and limits: Compared with tumor, normal lung showed significantly lower TCR diversity.

The template was RNA from unsorted bulk tissue. The normal lung tissue was taken more than 3 cm from the tumor edge. The CDR3 sequence is 15 residues long. The V segment lost 3 bases and the J segment 5 bases; nucleotides outside the gene matches: 7. A modified ARM-PCR protocol with three rounds of nested PCR amplified TCRbeta. TCRdb called the multiplex PCR reads again in MiXCR, with one record for every CDR3 protein. The sample consists of 50,000 to 60,000 distinct CDR3 sequences, 74% of them appearing once. The chain links TRBV12-3 or TRBV12-4 to TRBJ2-5; 9 bases fit TRBD2. The sequencing sample was made of distant non-tumor lung tissue. The source of this sequence is a woman between 55 and 75 years old with non-small cell lung cancer. DNA of the CDR3: TGTGCCAGCAGTTTCCTCCTAGCGGGAATGGAGACCCAGTACTAC. This gives the protein CASSFLLAGMETQYY.